The clone carrying this TCR beta chain was seen a handful of times. This sample is drawn from a study of blood T cell repertoires in COVID-19. Study overall: Spain, Italy and the United States supplied samples that represented acute and convalescent COVID-19. The analysed material was cDNA or gDNA that came from T cells, B-cell-depleted T cells, or PBMCs.

In the original processing: Reference gene primer amplification gave nucleated cell count estimates. TCRdb keeps only in-frame clones here, not all; method: immunoSEQ multiplex PCR. The V and J calls and the clone size are those of that table, but D and trimming were determined from the DNA. Found here are more than 70,000 clones, roughly 90% of them singletons; the top ten hold 2.5% to 3.5%. The sequence was collected from a woman in her forties or fifties with active or convalescent COVID-19. The material sequenced was peripheral blood.

The CDR3 loop reads CASRDIRRGLTNYGYTF. In nucleotides, the CDR3 is TGTGCCAGCAGGGACATACGGCGGGGGCTGACTAACTATGGCTACACCTTC. This chain links TRBV5-5 with TRBJ1-2, with D possibly being TRBD1 (6 bases). Trimming shortened V by 5 bases and J by 0 bases, and 20 bases separated the two germline ends. This CDR3 contains 17 residues. Germline V gives CDR1 SGHKS, CDR2 YYEKEE (reference sequence).